These 14 T cell receptor beta chains share one sample of origin, sequenced in a study of CD8 T cells in ankylosing spondylitis. TCRdb passed the 5' RACE reads through MiXCR, listing each CDR3 protein once. This sample carries some 250,000 distinct CDR3 sequences, roughly 25% of them seen once, and the ten largest clones take more than 0.6%. Sequencing was performed on blood, either unsorted or a sorted T cell fraction (not recorded which). These receptors were obtained from a male donor with ankylosing spondylitis or in good health (not recorded which).

This clonotype was recorded many times. The chain carries TRBV12-3 or TRBV12-4 and TRBJ2-3, with D possibly TRBD1 on 8 matching bases. This CDR3 contains 16 residues. The ends were cut back, 6 bases at V and 2 bases at J, with 18 bases in the middle. The chain's CDR3 is CASSPNRGGLTDTQYF. CDR3 nucleotides: TGTGCCAGCAGCCCAAACAGGGGGGGACTCACAGATACGCAGTATTTT.

The rearrangement joins TRBV2 to TRBJ2-1; TRBD2 agrees at 10 bases. J was trimmed by 3 bases and V by 5 bases; bases with no gene match: 4. Germline loops: CDR1 SNHLY, CDR2 FYNNEI. The CDR3 covers 15 residues. The CDR3: CASSLLAGLYNEQFF. The CDR3 DNA reads as TGTGCCAGCAGTCTACTAGCGGGGCTCTACAATGAGCAGTTCTTC.

The J gene is TRBJ1-2, the V gene TRBV2; the D is unclear. CDR1 is SNHLY, CDR2 FYNNEI, per germline. This CDR3 comprises 14 residues. V was shortened by 1 base and J by 7 bases, with 13 bases between the two germline ends. The CDR3 sequence: CASSEGPGEGGYTF. CDR3 DNA sequence: TGTGCCAGCAGTGAAGGGCCAGGAGAGGGTGGCTACACCTTC.

The chain uses TRBV7-2 and TRBJ2-1; 8 bases line up with TRBD2. Germline CDR1 reads SGHTA; CDR2 reads FQGNSA. This CDR3 contains 16 residues. J gave up 5 bases and V 4 bases, and 10 bases lay outside the gene matches. The CDR3 region has the DNA TGTGCCAGCAGCTCCTTCGGGAGGGGTCGCAACAATGAGCAGTTCTTC. This gives the protein CASSSFGRGRNNEQFF. The variable domain in full, completed from reference TRBV7-2 and TRBJ2-1, reads GAGVSQSPSNKVTEKGKDVELRCDPISGHTALYWYRQSLGQGLEFLIYFQGNSAPDKSGLPSDRFSAERTGGSVSTLTIQRTQQEDSAVYLCASSSFGRGRNNEQFFGPGTRLTVL.

In this sample, this clonotype turned up many times. The chain couples TRBV20-1 to TRBJ2-7, with TRBD2 matching over 9 bases. The CDR3 sequence is 14 residues long. The V gene end was trimmed by 2 bases and the J gene end by 1 base; junction bases not matched to a gene: 3. Germline V lookup: CDR1 DFQATT, CDR2 SNEGSKA (reference sequence). Here the CDR3 DNA reads TGCAGTGCTAGACTAGCGGGGCCTTCCTACGAGCAGTACTTC. Translating it yields CSARLAGPSYEQYF.

This clonotype was detected many times. The CDR3 region has the DNA TGTGCCAGCGTGGGTCAGGGATTTAGCAATCAGCCCCAGCATTTT. Protein product: CASVGQGFSNQPQHF. The chain joins TRBV6-1 to TRBJ1-5; D is perhaps TRBD1 (5 bases). Germline-derived CDR1 and CDR2 are MNHNS and SASEGT. Trimming removed 8 bases from V and 0 bases from J, with 14 bases in between. The CDR3 spans 15 residues.

The table lists this clonotype with many counts. The rearrangement uses TRBV29-1 and TRBJ2-1, with 8 positions matching TRBD1. This CDR3 is 15 amino acids long. Trimming cost V 5 bases and J 4 bases; bases outside gene matches: 10. Germline V lookup: CDR1 SQVTM, CDR2 ANQGSEA. The CDR3 sequence: CSVRAGGLRYNEQFF. CDR3 in DNA: TGCAGCGTTAGGGCAGGGGGCTTAAGGTACAATGAGCAGTTCTTC.

This chain links TRBV25-1 with TRBJ2-3; no reliable D call. Trimming stripped 5 bases from V and 4 bases from J, with 13 bases between. Germline V CDR1 and CDR2: MGHDK, SYGVNS. There are 14 residues in the CDR3. The CDR3 is CASSIGGSPDTQYF. The CDR3 coding sequence is TGTGCCAGCAGTATTGGCGGTAGCCCAGATACGCAGTATTTT.

The chain is built from TRBV5-5 and TRBJ2-1, with 10 bases matching TRBD2. Trimming took 4 bases from V and 8 from J; bases not matched to a gene: 9. CDR1 and CDR2 (germline): SGHKS, YYEKEE (reference sequence). The CDR3 is 15 residues long. The CDR3, as DNA: TGTGCCAGCAGCCCGGAGCGGGGGGGCTTCCATGAGCAGTTCTTC. As protein: CASSPERGGFHEQFF. Using reference TRBV5-5 and TRBJ2-1 for the parts outside the CDR3, the full variable domain is DAGVTQSPTHLIKTRGQQVTLRCSPISGHKSVSWYQQVLGQGPQFIFQYYEKEERGRGNFPDRFSARQFPNYSSELNVNALLLGDSALYLCASSPERGGFHEQFFGPGTRLTVL.

This clonotype appeared many times. This chain links TRBV28 with TRBJ2-4, with D perhaps matching TRBD1 or TRBD2 (5 bases each). Trimming removed 5 bases from V and 6 bases from J, with 11 bases in between. Germline loops: CDR1 MDHEN, CDR2 SYDVKM. The CDR3 is 13 amino acids. CDR3 sequence: CASSRRGVNIQYF. CDR3 nucleotide sequence: TGTGCCAGCAGTCGACGAGGGGTAAACATTCAGTACTTC. Full variable domain (missing parts from reference TRBV28 and TRBJ2-4): DVKVTQSSRYLVKRTGEKVFLECVQDMDHENMFWYRQDPGLGLRLIYFSYDVKMKEKGDIPEGYSVSREKKERFSLILESASTNQTSMYLCASSRRGVNIQYFGAGTRLSVL.

V usage is TRBV9 and J usage is TRBJ2-1; tentative D call: TRBD2 (7 bases). The CDR3 runs 17 residues. Germline CDR1 is SGDLS and CDR2 is YYNGEE. V shed 1 base and J shed 2 bases, with 16 bases lying between them. In nucleotides, the CDR3 is TGTGCCAGCAGCGTAAGGGGGGGGCCCACTACCTACAATGAGCAGTTCTTC. Protein sequence: CASSVRGGPTTYNEQFF. The variable domain in full, with the rest retrieved from reference TRBV9 and TRBJ2-1, is DSGVTQTPKHLITATGQRVTLRCSPRSGDLSVYWYQQSLDQGLQFLIQYYNGEERAKGNILERFSAQQFPDLHSELNLSSLELGDSALYFCASSVRGGPTTYNEQFFGPGTRLTVL.

This clonotype was detected ten times or more. This chain joins TRBV6-6 and TRBJ1-5; D remains unclear. This CDR3 is built from 13 residues. Trimming shortened V by 0 bases and J by 8 bases, and 8 bases separated the two germline ends. Germline V lookup: CDR1 MNHNY, CDR2 SVGAGI (reference sequence). DNA for the CDR3: TGTGCCAGCAGTTACTCTCAAAGGGAGCCCCAGCATTTT. Its translation: CASSYSQREPQHF.

This clonotype appeared many times. The rearrangement links TRBV12-3 or TRBV12-4 to TRBJ2-3, with 7 bases identical to TRBD1. Germline trimming cut 6 bases from V and 4 bases from J; bases unmatched to any gene: 4. The CDR3 runs 13 residues. The CDR3: CASRPGTADTQYF. CDR3 bases: TGTGCCAGCAGGCCAGGGACAGCAGATACGCAGTATTTT.

The sample holds many counts of this clonotype. The chain recombines TRBV12-3 or TRBV12-4 with TRBJ1-5; D gene ambiguous. With 3 bases removed from V and 4 bases from J, the gap between germline ends came to 16 bases. This CDR3 spans 16 amino acids. The CDR3 here is CASSFRPGLQNQPQHF. The CDR3 bases are TGTGCCAGCAGTTTTCGGCCCGGCCTCCAGAATCAGCCCCAGCATTTT.